The rows below give T cell receptor beta chains drawn from one sample of a study of patients and donors after allogeneic stem cell transplantation. MiXCR, applied by TCRdb to the RT-PCR reads, yields one record per CDR3 protein. The table lists about 210,000 distinct CDR3 sequences, around two fifths of them singletons, with more than 9% in the top ten. Sequenced material: blood, either unsorted or a sorted T cell fraction (not recorded which). These receptors were collected from a human donor who was either an allogeneic HSCT recipient or a stem cell or donor lymphocyte infusion donor (not recorded which). It is not recorded whose cells these are; they may come from a transplant donor. The CDR3 runs from the conserved cysteine through the conserved F or W. A D gene is named only where the DNA matches it firmly. Rows give clone size only sometimes, using once, few, many, or a class for an expanded clone.

clone_size	d_call	v_call	j_call	cdr3_nt	cdr3_aa
-	-	TRBV6-6	TRBJ1-5	TGTGCCAGCAGTTACTCGCAACAAACCCAGCATTTT	CASSYSQQTQHF
-	-	TRBV3-1	TRBJ2-1	TGTGCCAGCAGCCGCGGGACAGAGCAGTTCTTC	CASSRGTEQFF
few	-	TRBV7-9	TRBJ1-1	TGTGCCAGCAGCTTTCTCGGGGAATACACTGAAGCTTTCTTT	CASSFLGEYTEAFF
-	-	TRBV6-1	TRBJ2-7	TGTGCCAGCAGTGTCAGATCCTACGAGCAGTACTTC	CASSVRSYEQYF
-	-	TRBV5-1	TRBJ2-1	TGCGCCAGCAGCTTGACAGGGAACGGCTACAATGAGCAGTTCTTC	CASSLTGNGYNEQFF
-	-	TRBV24-1	TRBJ2-4	TGTGCCACCAGTGACTCAACCGGGGGCTTTGCCATTCAGTACTTC	CATSDSTGGFAIQYF
few	-	TRBV5-1	TRBJ1-1	TGCGCCAGCAACGGGGGGGCATACACTGAAGCTTTCTTT	CASNGGAYTEAFF
-	-	TRBV4-1	TRBJ1-1	TGCGCCAGCAGCCAACGAGAATTGGGCACTGAAGCTTTCTTT	CASSQRELGTEAFF
few	-	TRBV6-5	TRBJ2-1	TGTGCCAGCAGTTACCCAAACGGTGAGCAGTTCTTC	CASSYPNGEQFF
-	TRBD1	TRBV7-6	TRBJ2-3	TGTGCCAGCAGCCCACCGGCGGGGACAGGAGGCGGGCAGTATTTT	CASSPPAGTGGGQYF
-	-	TRBV15	TRBJ1-1	TGTGCCACCAGCAGGAATGAGAACACTGAAGCTTTCTTT	CATSRNENTEAFF
-	-	TRBV7-9	TRBJ1-5	TGTGCCAGCAGCTCCGTTCCTAATCAGCCCCAGCATTTT	CASSSVPNQPQHF
-	TRBD1	TRBV7-2	TRBJ1-3	TGTGCCAGCAGCTTAGCGAAAGGAACAGGGGGGACCATATATTTT	CASSLAKGTGGTIYF
-	-	TRBV12-3/TRBV12-4	TRBJ1-4	TGTGCCAGCAGTCTCCGGGACACCGGTCGGGAAAAACTGTTTTTT	CASSLRDTGREKLFF
-	TRBD1	TRBV28	TRBJ2-1	TGTGCCAGCGGGCCGGGACAGGGGGGCGATGAGCAGTTCTTC	CASGPGQGGDEQFF
-	-	TRBV7-9	TRBJ2-1	TGTGCCAGCAACCTCCGGGACACTAATGAGCAGTTCTTC	CASNLRDTNEQFF
-	-	TRBV12-3/TRBV12-4	TRBJ1-1	TGTGCCAGCAGAATAACAGGACTCACTGAAGCTTTCTTT	CASRITGLTEAFF
few	-	TRBV12-3/TRBV12-4	TRBJ1-1	TGTGCCAGCAACGACAGAATGAACACTGAAGCTTTCTTT	CASNDRMNTEAFF
few	-	TRBV10-3	TRBJ1-2	TGTGCCATCAGCCAGGGTGAATTATCCTATGGCTACACCTTC	CAISQGELSYGYTF
many	-	TRBV25-1	TRBJ1-2	TGTGCCAGCAGTGAAGGGGGCTCAAGCGGCTACACCTTC	CASSEGGSSGYTF
-	TRBD1	TRBV28	TRBJ1-5	TGTAGGACAGGGGGTTATAACAATCAGCCCCAGCATTTT	CRTGGYNNQPQHF
-	-	TRBV27	TRBJ2-3	TGTGCCAGCAGTTCGCGAAAGGAGAGCACAGATACGCAGTATTTT	CASSSRKESTDTQYF
few	TRBD2	TRBV5-1	TRBJ2-1	TGCGCCAGCAGCTTGGCCGGGACTAGGGCTTACAATGAGCAGTTCTTC	CASSLAGTRAYNEQFF
-	-	TRBV7-9	TRBJ2-2	TGTGCCAGCATCCGGTCAGGTGCGAACACCGGGGAGCTGTTTTTT	CASIRSGANTGELFF
few	-	TRBV27	TRBJ1-2	TGTGCCAGCAGTTTACTCTGGGACGGAACTAACTATGGCTACACCTTC	CASSLLWDGTNYGYTF
-	-	TRBV20-1	TRBJ2-1	TGCAGTGCTAGTCGGGTCCCCCGGTACAATGAGCAGTTCTTC	CSASRVPRYNEQFF
few	-	TRBV5-1	TRBJ2-7	TGCGCCAGCAGCTTGGCCCCCACGAGAGACTACGAGCAGTACTTC	CASSLAPTRDYEQYF
-	-	TRBV12-3/TRBV12-4	TRBJ2-7	TGTGCCAGCAGTTTAGTAGCCCTACCAACCTACGAGCAGTACTTC	CASSLVALPTYEQYF
many	TRBD1	TRBV5-5	TRBJ1-2	TGTGCCAGCAGTTCAGGGGGCGGCTATGGCTACACCTTC	CASSSGGGYGYTF
-	-	TRBV20-1	TRBJ2-3	TGCAGTGCTAGAGATCTTGGGTCGGATACGCAGTATTTT	CSARDLGSDTQYF
few	-	TRBV6-5	TRBJ1-5	TGTGCCAGCAGTCAGATTTTGAACAGGTTGAATCAGCCCCAGCATTTT	CASSQILNRLNQPQHF
-	-	TRBV5-1	TRBJ2-3	TGCGCCAGCAGCTACCTAGGGGATACGCAGTATTTT	CASSYLGDTQYF
few	-	TRBV7-8	TRBJ1-2	TGTGCCAGCAGCCCTCGGACAGTCGGCGTCTATGGCTACACCTTC	CASSPRTVGVYGYTF
few	-	TRBV12-3/TRBV12-4	TRBJ1-1	TGTGCCAGCAGCCGGACAGTTTTGAACACTGAAGCTTTCTTT	CASSRTVLNTEAFF
-	-	TRBV9	TRBJ1-2	TGTGCCAGCAGCACGGGACGGACTAACTATGGCTACACCTTC	CASSTGRTNYGYTF
-	TRBD2	TRBV5-6	TRBJ2-1	TGTGCCAGCAGCAAAACTAGCGGGGTCTACAATGAGCAGTTCTTC	CASSKTSGVYNEQFF